Below, one T cell receptor (beta chain) is given with its context. Its matching antigen is unknown. The data were taken from a study of T-cell memory formation after mild COVID-19. Study-wide findings and caveats: Within pre-infection memory, some responding clones were found, suggesting cross-reactive memory joined. Largely, contracting CD4+ clones fell within CM and EM, and contracting CD8+ clones within EMRA.

One entry per CDR3 protein, called by TCRdb with MiXCR from the 5' RACE reads. The table shows 350,000 to 500,000 distinct CDR3 sequences, with 15% to 20% occurring only once. Trimming shortened V by 4 bases and J by 4 bases, and 14 bases separated the two germline ends. This CDR3 is built from 14 residues. Per germline, CDR1 SGDLS and CDR2 YYNGEE. The TCR originated in a man younger than 30 who had mild COVID-19 (a few samples of this study predate the infection). Cell type and time point are not known. Sequenced material: PBMCs or a T cell subset sorted from them (not recorded which). This chain joins TRBV9 and TRBJ2-5; no firm D call. CDR3 residues: CASSPADGGETQYF. In nucleotides, the CDR3 is TGTGCCAGCAGCCCCGCCGATGGCGGAGAGACCCAGTACTTC.